This record concerns one T cell receptor (beta chain) sequence. The PCR contained 60 Vbeta and 13 Jbeta primers. The method was immunoSEQ multiplex PCR; TCRdb's version includes in-frame clones alone and lacks a portion of them. The table records roughly 130,000 clones, just under 85% of them present only once. This sample is part of a study of cytomegalovirus exposure and HLA in healthy donors. The germline gives CDR1 SGHVS, CDR2 FNYEAQ. The CDR3 has 18 amino acids. Trimming at V came to 1 base and at J to 7 bases, leaving 12 bases not matched to a gene. Sequencing used PBMCs. The TCR originated in a boy aged 2-15 years in good health and CMV-seronegative. The chain couples TRBV7-6 to TRBJ1-5; 11 bases map to TRBD1. The CDR3 reads CASSLVRTGGEIGQPQHF. The CDR3 bases are TGTGCCAGCAGCTTAGTCAGGACAGGGGGCGAAATAGGCCAGCCCCAGCATTTT. The full variable domain, in which reference TRBV7-6 and TRBJ1-5 provide the parts outside the CDR3, is GAGVSQSPRYKVTKRGQDVALRCDPISGHVSLYWYRQALGQGPEFLTYFNYEAQQDKSGLPNDRFSAERPEGSISTLTIQRTEQRDSAMYRCASSLVRTGGEIGQPQHFGDGTRLSIL.